These 5 T cell receptor beta chains share one sample of origin, sequenced in a study of T cells after yellow fever vaccination. TCRdb analysed the 5' RACE reads with MiXCR anew, one entry per CDR3 protein. The sample gives 300,000 to 400,000 distinct CDR3 sequences, under 15% of which show up once; 3% to 4% is in the top ten. Sample: CD4+ T cells sorted from PBMCs, taken 15 days after the yellow fever booster vaccination. These receptors originate from a man between 18 and 35 years old who received the YFV17D yellow fever vaccine.

In its sample, this clonotype was seen a few times. The V and J genes are TRBV20-1 and TRBJ1-2; D unresolved. CDR1 and CDR2 from the germline V gene are DFQATT and SNEGSKA (reference sequence). V was shortened by 6 bases and J by 7 bases, with 15 bases between the two germline ends. The CDR3 extends over 12 amino acids. The CDR3 sequence is CSANGRLRGYTF. The CDR3, as DNA: TGCAGTGCAAATGGGAGACTGCGTGGCTACACCTTC.

There are many counts of this clonotype. The chain has TRBV7-2 and TRBJ1-2, with D uncertain. The CDR3 sequence is 13 residues long. Germline values: CDR1 SGHTA, CDR2 FQGNSA. The V and J ends lost 5 bases and 5 bases respectively, with 12 bases between them. The CDR3 DNA follows: TGTGCCAGCAGCCCAAACGGGGTATATGGCTACACCTTC. This translates into CASSPNGVYGYTF.

V usage is TRBV29-1 and J usage is TRBJ2-7; D perhaps matches TRBD2 (6 bases). The CDR3 has 13 residues. The germline gives CDR1 SQVTM, CDR2 ANQGSEA. The V and J ends lost 0 bases and 2 bases respectively, with 8 bases between them. CDR3 in amino acids: CSVEDPGAYEQYF. CDR3 sequence (DNA): TGCAGCGTTGAAGATCCGGGGGCCTACGAGCAGTACTTC.

This clonotype was found many times. The CDR3 loop reads CASSQEPPGQGKETQYF. CDR3 nucleotide sequence: TGCGCCAGCAGCCAAGAGCCTCCGGGACAGGGGAAAGAGACCCAGTACTTC. This chain connects TRBV4-3 to TRBJ2-5, with 10 bases matching TRBD1. Germline V gene data show CDR1 as LGHNA and CDR2 as YSLEER. The CDR3 loop spans 17 amino acids. J was trimmed by 3 bases and V by 0 bases; bases with no gene match: 7.

V gene TRBV4-3 combines with J gene TRBJ1-6; TRBD1 matches 7 bases. The germline V gene has CDR1 LGHNA and CDR2 YSLEER. V lost 5 bases and J lost 0; bases outside the gene matches: 10. This CDR3 region has 18 residues. In DNA form, the CDR3 reads TGCGCCAGCAGCAGAGGACAGGTTAAGAGCTCCTATAATTCACCCCTCCACTTT. This codes for CASSRGQVKSSYNSPLHF.